The source of this T cell receptor beta chain is a study of shared clonotypes between healthy human individuals (dated by TCRdb to the early 2020s). A note on the overall study: Two women and a few men aged 18 to 49 years were included in the cohort. For each donor, three plates each were used for CD4 naive and CD4 memory, two plates were used for CD8 naive, and one plate was used for CD8 memory. To estimate repertoire size and how much clonotype sharing occurs between individuals, the study deeply sequenced the blood TCR repertoires of roughly 5 healthy adults. Different laboratories and diverse techniques were used to prepare libraries and sequence TCR repertoires, to increase sequencing depth and limit assay-specific biases. Leukapheresis yielded between about 0.9 and 10 billion PBMCs per donor. General findings and caveats noted by the study authors: The genetic and exposure-history diversity represented was limited by the small number of donors. Sampling was limited to blood, and TCR repertoires in tissue likely differ from TCR repertoires in blood. Compared with non-shared clonotypes, the clonotypes found in all four sorted-subset donors had higher generation probabilities. Pairwise subsampling indicated that sequencing depth was expected to affect the degree of clonotype sharing among donors. Rarefaction of sorted-subset datasets indicated incomplete sequencing despite the large sequencing depth. Naive subsets generally had larger estimated clonotype richness than memory subsets did. When a handful of donors were compared, the shared fraction of clonotypes was approximately 5% for naive CD4, 3% to 4% for naive CD8, about 2.4% for memory CD4, and 0.4% for memory CD8.

In regard to this clone: It has no known antigen specificity. Nothing much larger sits one base from this clone, and base qualities are not available. Other DNA sequences from this sample encode an identical CDR3 as well.

TCR CDR3 regions were amplified from genomic DNA by multiplex PCR using the deep immunoSEQ assay. Genomic DNA extracted from each cell subset was distributed evenly over all wells of several immunoSEQ 96-well plates, and each plate served as one replicate. Each replicate PCR for sorted subsets received around 0.2 ug genomic DNA, equal to tens of thousands of T cell genomes. The purified libraries were quantified using a Qubit 3.0 fluorometer, sized with a Bioanalyzer 2100, and then quantified again using the KAPA Library Quantification kit. Every immunoSEQ 96-well plate was sequenced on a separate single-read 150-cycle Illumina NextSeq 550 flow cell. Concerning the study's data processing: Because the immunoSEQ output included only junctional sequences and no quality scores, the filtering could not be the same as the filtering used for full-length reads. To assign V/J genes and CDR3, sequences were annotated against IMGT germline references using PyIR, a Python wrapper for IgBLAST v1.9. Reads were removed for weak V/J assignments (E-value above 1e-6), missing CDR3, stop codons, out-of-frame junctions, or ambiguous translated residues. V3J clonotypes were defined by identical inferred V gene, J gene, and CDR3 amino acid sequence. Percentage overlap between repertoires was computed as shared unique clonotypes divided by the size of the smaller repertoire. Three approaches were used to assess repertoire richness: RTK rarefaction, the Chao1 estimator, and Recon v2.1 estimates of unobserved clonotypes. Generation probabilities were computed with OLGA for all TCRbeta clonotypes obtained by the gDNA method from several donors. TCRdb took over this immuneACCESS table, retaining in-frame rearrangements with V and J assigned. Such tables are incomplete; in checked studies, under half of the missing clones stem from an unresolved V gene, and the remainder is unexplained. D and trimming come from the DNA, and the V and J calls and clone size come from that table. For this sample there are over a million clones; about four fifths appear just once. The ten largest clonotypes hold under 0.8% of the sample.

The donors were healthy, HIV-negative adults who had no recently reported acute infections or vaccinations. Every donor was a Caucasian adult residing in Nashville, Tennessee, USA. Magnetic negative selection was used to enrich CD4+ T cells, after which naive cells were positively selected on CD45RA and the negative fraction became the memory subset. Blood was obtained by leukapheresis, after which PBMCs were separated by Ficoll-Histopaque density gradient centrifugation and cryopreserved in liquid nitrogen vapor phase. Analytical flow cytometry was used to check the purity and quantity of every magnetically sorted T cell population. Each sorted fraction had its genomic DNA isolated and then quantified by UV absorbance on a Nanodrop 2000c. The sequence was obtained from a man younger than 30 in good health. Some clones in this sample may be carry-over from other donors' samples. The sequenced sample consisted of memory CD4+ T cells from PBMCs. The sample's cell subset or site label is to be understood as: CD45RA-negative fraction.

CDR3 loop: CASSSGTETDTQYF. In nucleotide form, the sequence is TGCGCCAGCAGCTCCGGGACAGAGACAGATACGCAGTATTTT. This chain joins TRBV5-1 to TRBJ2-3, with 7 junctional bases fitting TRBD1. CDR1 SGHRS and CDR2 YFSETQ were looked up in the germline V gene. The CDR3, cysteine through phenylalanine, is 14 amino acids long. Of the read, only the CDR3 DNA is kept; its 42 bases are in frame from base 1. For this chain, trimming is 3 bases at the V end and 3 bases at the J end, and the number of junction bases without a gene match is 4.